This paragraph covers one T cell receptor (beta chain) sequence. Its antigen remains unidentified. The data belong to a study of blood T cells in healthy people across ages. Study-wide points: Diversity estimated from one million T cells was considered an underestimate.

There were at least 6 micrograms of total RNA extracted from every sample. The authors ran a second PCR of about 7 to 11 cycles using a sample-barcoded 5' primer and a J-beta primer mix. TCRdb used MiXCR to reprocess the 5' RACE reads, holding one entry per CDR3 protein. The repertoire includes about 1.8 million distinct CDR3 sequences, 40% to 55% of them detected once, and approximately 2.1% sits in the top ten. The clonotype originates from a woman aged 35 to 49 in good health. Sequencing was carried out using blood.

The CDR3 spells CASSQDLGVEQPQHF. DNA for the CDR3: TGCGCCAGCAGCCAAGATCTGGGGGTAGAGCAGCCCCAGCATTTT. The genes are TRBV4-3 and TRBJ1-5; D perhaps matches TRBD1 (5 bases). Trimming shortened V by 0 bases and J by 7 bases, and 13 bases separated the two germline ends. The CDR3 sequence is 15 residues long. The germline gives CDR1 LGHNA, CDR2 YSLEER.